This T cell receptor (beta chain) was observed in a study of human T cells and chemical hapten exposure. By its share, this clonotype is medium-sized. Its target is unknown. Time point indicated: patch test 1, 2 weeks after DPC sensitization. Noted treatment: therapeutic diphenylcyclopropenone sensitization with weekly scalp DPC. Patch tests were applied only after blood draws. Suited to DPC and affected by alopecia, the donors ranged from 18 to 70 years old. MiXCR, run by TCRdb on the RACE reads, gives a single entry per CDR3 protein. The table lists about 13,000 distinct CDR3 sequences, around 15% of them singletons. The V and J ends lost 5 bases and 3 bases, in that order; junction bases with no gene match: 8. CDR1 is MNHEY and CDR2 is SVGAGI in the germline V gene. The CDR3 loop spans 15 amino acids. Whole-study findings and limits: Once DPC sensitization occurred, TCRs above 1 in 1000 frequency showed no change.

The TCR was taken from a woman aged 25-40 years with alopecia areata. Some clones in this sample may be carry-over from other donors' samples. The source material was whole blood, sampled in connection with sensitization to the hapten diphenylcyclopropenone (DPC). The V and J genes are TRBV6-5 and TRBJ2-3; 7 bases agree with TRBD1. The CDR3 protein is CASSLTGSETDTQYF. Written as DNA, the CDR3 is TGTGCCAGCAGTCTGACAGGGTCAGAAACAGATACGCAGTATTTT.